Shown below are 22 T cell receptor beta chains from a single sample sequenced in a study of PD-1 blockade in classical Hodgkin lymphoma. Here immunoSEQ multiplex PCR was the method, and the copy in TCRdb shows in-frame clones only, minus some. The sample lists approximately 160,000 clones, around 73% occurring once. Each of the patients experienced relapse following autologous stem cell transplantation, and their brentuximab vedotin exposure differed. Sequences were derived from peripheral blood mononuclear cells (PBMCs), sampled before the second cycle of nivolumab. Source of these receptors: a human donor with classical Hodgkin lymphoma.

The chain joins TRBV9 to TRBJ2-1, with 8 bases lining up with TRBD1. The ends lost 4 bases at V and 7 bases at J; junction bases unmatched: 7. This CDR3 is 14 amino acids long. Germline lookup yields CDR1 SGDLS and CDR2 YYNGEE. CDR3 sequence (DNA): TGTGCCAGCAGCTCTCGACAGGGGACGAATGAGCAGTTCTTC. This gives the protein CASSSRQGTNEQFF.

Comment on this clone: This probably arose from a read error, given a far larger clone one base away. The chain uses TRBV7-7 and TRBJ1-2, with D unclear. Germline assignment: CDR1 SSHAT and CDR2 FNYEAQ (reference sequence). This CDR3 is 12 amino acids long. The V and J ends lost 0 bases and 4 bases respectively, with 3 bases between them. For the CDR3, the DNA is TGTGCCAGCAGCTTAGCCAGCTATGGCTACACCTTC. Translation: CASSLASYGYTF.

The chain is built from TRBV6-1 and TRBJ2-7, with D tentatively TRBD1 (6 bases). The V gene lost 1 base and the J gene lost 3 bases, with 10 bases spanning the gap. The germline gives CDR1 MNHNS, CDR2 SASEGT. This CDR3 is 14 amino acids long. CDR3: CASSEVGQLYEQYF. The CDR3 DNA sequence: TGTGCCAGCAGTGAAGTAGGACAGCTCTACGAGCAGTACTTC.

The V and J genes are TRBV7-2 and TRBJ1-2, with TRBD1 identical over 8 bases. The CDR3 is 12 residues long. Germline lookup yields CDR1 SGHTA and CDR2 FQGNSA. Trimming at V came to 4 bases and at J to 8 bases, leaving 3 bases not matched to a gene. CDR3 loop: CASSSQGAGYTF. For the CDR3, the DNA is TGTGCCAGCAGCTCCCAGGGGGCCGGCTACACCTTC.

The chain carries TRBV7-3 and TRBJ1-1; TRBD1 matches 11 bases. CDR1 SGHTA and CDR2 FQGTGA come from the germline V gene. The V gene end was trimmed by 3 bases and the J gene end by 7 bases; junction bases not matched to a gene: 4. The CDR3 totals 14 residues. CDR3 bases: TGTGCCAGCAGCTTTCAGGGACAGGGGGGTGAAGCTTTCTTT. Its protein product is CASSFQGQGGEAFF.

This clone has just a few counts. The chain recombines TRBV15 with TRBJ2-7; 10 nucleotides align to TRBD2. This CDR3 is 18 amino acids long. Germline V gene sequence: CDR1 LNHNV, CDR2 YYDKDF (reference sequence). V dropped 3 bases and J dropped 6; count of bases not matched to a gene: 17. DNA for the CDR3: TGTGCCACCAGCAGTTCCCCGGGACTAGCGCGGGAGGCAGGCGAGCAGTACTTC. Its translation is CATSSSPGLAREAGEQYF.

A single count supports this clone. This sequence joins TRBV6-6 and TRBJ1-5; 7 bases map to TRBD1. V gave up 6 bases and J gave up 2 bases; unmatched junction bases: 7. Germline V lookup: CDR1 MNHNY, CDR2 SVGAGI (reference sequence). The CDR3 has 15 residues. CDR3 residues: CASRTDRAGNQPQHF. The CDR3 bases are TGTGCCAGCAGAACCGACAGGGCGGGCAATCAGCCCCAGCATTTT.

The chain couples TRBV7-2 to TRBJ1-5, with a weak D call TRBD1 (5 bases). The germline V gene has CDR1 SGHTA and CDR2 FQGNSA. V was clipped by 1 base and J by 2 bases, with 9 bases between them. The CDR3 has 15 residues. The CDR3 here is CASSLVGRGNQPQHF. The CDR3 DNA is TGTGCCAGCAGCTTAGTTGGCAGGGGCAATCAGCCCCAGCATTTT.

This rearrangement joins TRBV6-5 to TRBJ1-3; possible D gene TRBD1, 6 bases. The germline V gene has CDR1 MNHEY and CDR2 SVGAGI. V was cut by 1 base and J by 4 bases, with 8 bases left in between. CDR3 length: 14 residues. The CDR3 region has the DNA TGTGCCAGCAGTTACTTCGGGACAGGAAACACCATATATTTT. Its translation is CASSYFGTGNTIYF.

Points on this clone: A read error may produce the germline difference seen at one junction end. The chain carries TRBV5-3 and TRBJ2-1; D gene uncertain. TRBV5-3 counts as an open reading frame of uncertain function. The CDR3 contains 10 residues. In DNA, the CDR3 is TGTGCCAGAAGCCCAACCGACCGCGTCTTC. This translates into CARSPTDRVF.

V and J are TRBV28 and TRBJ2-3; TRBD2 matches at 7 bases. V gave up 8 bases and J gave up 5 bases; unmatched junction bases: 10. The length of the CDR3 is 14 residues. Germline CDR1 is MDHEN and CDR2 is SYDVKM. The CDR3 here is CASPPPGGGDTQYF. CDR3 DNA sequence: TGTGCCAGCCCACCTCCGGGGGGTGGAGATACGCAGTATTTT.

The chain combines TRBV29-1 with TRBJ1-4; the match to TRBD1 covers 8 bases. The CDR3 is made up of 14 amino acids. J gave up 5 bases and V 1 base, and 3 bases lay outside the gene matches. Germline lookup yields CDR1 SQVTM and CDR2 ANQGSEA. CDR3 amino acids: CSVEGQGANEKLFF. As DNA, the CDR3 is TGCAGCGTTGAAGGTCAGGGGGCAAATGAAAAACTGTTTTTT.

This chain joins TRBV6-6 and TRBJ1-1, with 7 bases that match TRBD1. The CDR3 length is 11 residues. With 6 bases clipped from V and 7 bases from J, the junction kept 2 bases outside the gene matches. Germline values: CDR1 MNHNY, CDR2 SVGAGI (reference sequence). This CDR3 reads CASRGQLEAFF. The CDR3 DNA sequence: TGTGCCAGCAGGGGACAGCTTGAAGCTTTCTTT.

This chain joins TRBV7-6 and TRBJ2-1, with a possible D match to TRBD2 (6 bases). The CDR3 covers 15 residues. The ends were cut back, 5 bases at V and 4 bases at J, with 15 bases in the middle. CDR1 and CDR2 from the germline V gene are SGHVS and FNYEAQ. The CDR3 reads CASSLRISGYNEQFF. The CDR3 region has the DNA TGTGCCAGCAGCCTAAGAATAAGCGGGTACAATGAGCAGTTCTTC.

This clone has a single count. The gene calls are TRBV1 and TRBJ1-5. TRBV1 is listed as a pseudogene. This CDR3 is 17 amino acids long. CDR3 in DNA: TGCACCAGCAGCCAAGGTAGTAGGTTGGATAGCAATCAGCCCCAGCATTTT. Its translation is CTSSQGSRLDSNQPQHF.

The rearrangement links TRBV10-3 to TRBJ1-4, with D perhaps TRBD1 (6 bases). Trimming shortened V by 5 bases and J by 8 bases, and 15 bases separated the two germline ends. This CDR3 comprises 14 residues. From germline, CDR1 is ENHRY and CDR2 SYGVKD. The CDR3 DNA follows: TGTGCCATCAGTAATGTACAGAGGGGGGAAAAACTGTTTTTT. Its translation: CAISNVQRGEKLFF.

This chain joins TRBV5-8 and TRBJ1-5, with D unresolved. CDR1 and CDR2 (germline): SGHTS, YDEGEE. This CDR3 is 12 amino acids long. V was cut by 4 bases and J by 5 bases, with 7 bases left in between. CDR3 nucleotide sequence: TGTGCCAGCAGCCCGGCCGATCAGCCCCAGCATTTT. It specifies CASSPADQPQHF.

This rearrangement joins TRBV4-2 to TRBJ2-1, with D possibly matching TRBD2 (6 bases). The CDR3 is made up of 18 amino acids. The germline gives CDR1 LGHNA, CDR2 YNFKEQ. V was cut by 1 base and J by 4 bases, with 20 bases left in between. CDR3 protein: CASSQALRLGAQYNEQFF. The CDR3, as DNA: TGTGCCAGCAGCCAAGCCCTCCGACTAGGCGCCCAATACAATGAGCAGTTCTTC.

V is TRBV28 and J is TRBJ1-5; the D gene is possibly TRBD1 (6 bases). The CDR3 extends over 14 amino acids. The ends were cut back, 6 bases at V and 6 bases at J, with 15 bases in the middle. Per the germline V gene, CDR1 is MDHEN and CDR2 is SYDVKM. CDR3 sequence reads: CASSRDRIGQPQHF. The CDR3 nucleotides are TGTGCCAGCAGCCGTGACAGGATCGGTCAGCCCCAGCATTTT.

This clone came up once. The chain joins TRBV28 to TRBJ1-2; unclear D gene. V was shortened by 4 bases and J by 6 bases, with 3 bases between the two germline ends. Germline CDR1 is MDHEN and CDR2 is SYDVKM. The CDR3 runs to 10 residues. The CDR3: CASSYNGYTF. The CDR3 DNA reads as TGTGCCAGCAGTTATAATGGCTACACCTTC.

This clone showed up just once. This chain joins TRBV6-5 and TRBJ2-1; D not resolved. This CDR3 has 15 residues. Germline V gives CDR1 MNHEY, CDR2 SVGAGI. Trimming cost V 6 bases and J 1 base, with 13 bases left between them. This CDR3 reads CASRGVQQSYNEQFF. CDR3 nucleotides: TGTGCCAGCAGGGGCGTTCAGCAGTCCTACAATGAGCAGTTCTTC.

The chain employs TRBV7-2 and TRBJ2-5; no firm D call. The V gene's germline CDR1 is SGHTA and CDR2 FQGNSA. V was pared by 3 bases and J by 4 bases, with 12 bases between. The CDR3 loop spans 14 amino acids. The CDR3, as DNA: TGTGCCAGCAGCTTTCAAAGAAGTCGAGAGACCCAGTACTTC. The encoded protein is CASSFQRSRETQYF.